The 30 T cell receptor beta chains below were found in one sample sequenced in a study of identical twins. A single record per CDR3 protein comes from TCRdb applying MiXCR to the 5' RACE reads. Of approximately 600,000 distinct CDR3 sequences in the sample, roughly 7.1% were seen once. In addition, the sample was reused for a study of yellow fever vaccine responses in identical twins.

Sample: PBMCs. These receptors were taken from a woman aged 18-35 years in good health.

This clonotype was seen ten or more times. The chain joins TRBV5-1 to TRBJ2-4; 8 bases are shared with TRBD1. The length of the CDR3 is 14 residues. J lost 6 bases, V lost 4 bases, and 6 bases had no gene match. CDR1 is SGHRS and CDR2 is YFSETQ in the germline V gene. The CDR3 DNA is TGCGCCAGCAGCCCGGGACAGGAGGGAAACATTCAGTACTTC. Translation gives CASSPGQEGNIQYF.

The CDR3 loop reads CVTKTTARRDNYGYTF. CDR3 bases: TGTGTCACCAAAACCACAGCGAGGAGGGATAACTATGGCTACACCTTC. The rearrangement joins TRBV28 to TRBJ1-2, with D hard to call. Per germline, CDR1 MDHEN and CDR2 SYDVKM. There are 16 residues in the CDR3.

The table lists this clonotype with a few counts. CDR3: CASSRQGATYEQYV. DNA of the CDR3: TGCGCCAGCAGCCGCCAGGGGGCGACCTACGAGCAGTACGTC. The chain uses TRBV4-1 and TRBJ2-7, with 8 bases fitting TRBD1. Losses at the gene ends were 4 bases for V and 2 bases for J; bases not matched to a gene: 4. CDR1 and CDR2 (germline): MGHRA, YSYEKL. There are 14 residues in the CDR3.

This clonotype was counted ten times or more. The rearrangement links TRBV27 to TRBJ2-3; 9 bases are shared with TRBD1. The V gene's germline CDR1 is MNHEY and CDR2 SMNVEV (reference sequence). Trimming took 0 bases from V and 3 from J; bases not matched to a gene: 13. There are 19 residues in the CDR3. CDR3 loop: CASSLSGPPGDRVTDTQYF. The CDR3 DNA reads TGTGCCAGCAGTTTATCCGGTCCACCGGGGGACAGGGTTACAGATACGCAGTATTTT.

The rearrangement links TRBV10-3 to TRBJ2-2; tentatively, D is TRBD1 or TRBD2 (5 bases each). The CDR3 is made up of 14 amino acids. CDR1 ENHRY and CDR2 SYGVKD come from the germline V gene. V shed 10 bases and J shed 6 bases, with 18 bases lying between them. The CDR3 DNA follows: TGTGCCAGTCGGACGGGGCCTGAGTCCGGGGAGCTGTTTTTT. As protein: CASRTGPESGELFF.

The CDR3 DNA follows: TGCGCCAGCAGCTTGGCCTCAATGGCTAGCGGGGAGGCCCGGGATACGCAGTATTTT. Encoded protein: CASSLASMASGEARDTQYF. The chain combines TRBV5-1 with TRBJ2-3; the match to TRBD2 covers 9 bases. The CDR3 loop spans 19 amino acids. Germline trimming cut 0 bases from V and 6 bases from J; bases unmatched to any gene: 17. Per the germline V gene, CDR1 is SGHRS and CDR2 is YFSETQ.

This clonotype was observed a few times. CDR3 coding DNA: TGCAGTGCTAGAGATAGCAAGAACACTGAAGCTTTCTTT. Translated, it gives CSARDSKNTEAFF. The chain links TRBV20-1 to TRBJ1-1, with D unclear. Trimming removed 0 bases at V and 1 base at J, with 6 bases between. This CDR3 has 13 amino acids. Germline values: CDR1 DFQATT, CDR2 SNEGSKA (reference sequence).

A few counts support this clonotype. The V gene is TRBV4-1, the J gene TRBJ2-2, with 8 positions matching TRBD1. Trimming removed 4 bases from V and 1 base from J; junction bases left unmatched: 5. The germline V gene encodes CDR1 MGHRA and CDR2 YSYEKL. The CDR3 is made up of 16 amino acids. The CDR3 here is CASSRAGQGNTGELFF. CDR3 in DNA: TGCGCCAGCAGCCGGGCCGGACAGGGGAACACCGGGGAGCTGTTTTTT.

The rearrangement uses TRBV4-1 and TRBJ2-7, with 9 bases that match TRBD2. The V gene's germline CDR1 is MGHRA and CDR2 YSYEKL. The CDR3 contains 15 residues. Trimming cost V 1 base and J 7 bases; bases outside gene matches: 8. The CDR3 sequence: CASSQAVAGAGEQYF. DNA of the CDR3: TGCGCCAGCAGCCAAGCCGTAGCGGGAGCGGGGGAGCAGTACTTC.

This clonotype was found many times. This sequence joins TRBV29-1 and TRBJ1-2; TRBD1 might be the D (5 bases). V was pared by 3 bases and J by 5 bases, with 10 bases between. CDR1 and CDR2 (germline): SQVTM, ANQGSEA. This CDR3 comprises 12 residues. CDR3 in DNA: TGCAGCGTTGACACACGGACATATGGCTACACCTTC. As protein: CSVDTRTYGYTF.

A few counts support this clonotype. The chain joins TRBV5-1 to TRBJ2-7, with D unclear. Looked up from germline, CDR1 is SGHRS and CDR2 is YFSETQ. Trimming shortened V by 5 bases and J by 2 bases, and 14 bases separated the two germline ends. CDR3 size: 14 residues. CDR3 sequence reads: CASRPLGDPYEQYF. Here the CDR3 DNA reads TGCGCCAGCAGGCCCCTTGGGGATCCCTACGAGCAGTACTTC.

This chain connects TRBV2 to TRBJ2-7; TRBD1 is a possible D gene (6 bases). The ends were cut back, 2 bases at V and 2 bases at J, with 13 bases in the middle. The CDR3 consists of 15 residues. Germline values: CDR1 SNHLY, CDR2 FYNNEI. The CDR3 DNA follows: TGTGCCAGCAGTGAACCAGGCAGGGGAACCTACGAGCAGTACTTC. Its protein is CASSEPGRGTYEQYF.

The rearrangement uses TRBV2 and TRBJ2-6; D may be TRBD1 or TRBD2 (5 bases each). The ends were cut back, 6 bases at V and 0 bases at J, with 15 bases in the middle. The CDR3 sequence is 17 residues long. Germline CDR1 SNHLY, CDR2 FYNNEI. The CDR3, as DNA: TGTGCCAGCAGGCCGGGACCCTTAAGCTCTGGGGCCAACGTCCTGACTTTC. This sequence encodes CASRPGPLSSGANVLTF.

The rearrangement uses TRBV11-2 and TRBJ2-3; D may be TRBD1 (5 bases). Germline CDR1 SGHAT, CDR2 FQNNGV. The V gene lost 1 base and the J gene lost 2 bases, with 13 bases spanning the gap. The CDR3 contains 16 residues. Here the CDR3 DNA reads TGTGCCAGCAGCTTAGTGGGTACAGGACCCACAGATACGCAGTATTTT. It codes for CASSLVGTGPTDTQYF.

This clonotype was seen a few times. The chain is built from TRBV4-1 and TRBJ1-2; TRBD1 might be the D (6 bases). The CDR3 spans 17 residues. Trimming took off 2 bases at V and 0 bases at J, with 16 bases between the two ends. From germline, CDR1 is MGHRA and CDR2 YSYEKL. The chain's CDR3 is CASSQLPGHQSNYGYTF. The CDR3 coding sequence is TGCGCCAGCAGCCAACTACCGGGACACCAGTCTAACTATGGCTACACCTTC.

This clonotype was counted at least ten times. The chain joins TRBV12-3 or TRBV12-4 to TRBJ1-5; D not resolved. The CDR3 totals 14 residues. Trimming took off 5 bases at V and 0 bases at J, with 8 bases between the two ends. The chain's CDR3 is CASSPDRSNQPQHF. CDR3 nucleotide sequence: TGTGCCAGCAGTCCCGACCGTAGCAATCAGCCCCAGCATTTT.

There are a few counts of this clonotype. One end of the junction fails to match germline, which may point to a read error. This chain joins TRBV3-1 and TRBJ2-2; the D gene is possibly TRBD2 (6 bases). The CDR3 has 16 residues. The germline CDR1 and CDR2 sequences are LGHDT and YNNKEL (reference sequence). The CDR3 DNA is TGTGCCAGCAGCCAAGCGCCGGGACTTACCCCCGGTGAGCTGTTTTTT. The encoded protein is CASSQAPGLTPGELFF.

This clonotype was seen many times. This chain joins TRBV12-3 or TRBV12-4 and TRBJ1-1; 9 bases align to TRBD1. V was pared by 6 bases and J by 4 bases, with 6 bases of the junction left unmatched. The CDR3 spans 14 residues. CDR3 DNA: TGTGCCAGCAGCCAACAGGGGGCGCCCACTGAAGCTTTCTTT. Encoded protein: CASSQQGAPTEAFF.

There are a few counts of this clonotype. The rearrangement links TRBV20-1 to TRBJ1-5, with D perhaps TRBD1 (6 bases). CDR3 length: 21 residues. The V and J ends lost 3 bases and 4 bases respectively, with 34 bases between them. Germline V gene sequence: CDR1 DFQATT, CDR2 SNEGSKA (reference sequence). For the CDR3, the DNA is TGCAGTGCTAGGTTCCTGGGGGGCCGGACCCCATCAAAACCGATAAATCAGCCCCAGCATTTT. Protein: CSARFLGGRTPSKPINQPQHF.

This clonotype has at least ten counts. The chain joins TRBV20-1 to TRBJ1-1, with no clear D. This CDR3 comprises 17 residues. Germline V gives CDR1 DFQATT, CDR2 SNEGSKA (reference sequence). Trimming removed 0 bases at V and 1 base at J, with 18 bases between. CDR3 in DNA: TGCAGTGCTAGAGATCGGGAGTGGGGTATGGGGAACACTGAAGCTTTCTTT. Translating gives CSARDREWGMGNTEAFF.

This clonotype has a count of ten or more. CDR3 in DNA: TGCAGTGCTAGCTTACAGGCGGGCTACACCTTC. Translation gives CSASLQAGYTF. The gene calls are TRBV20-1 and TRBJ1-2; a weak D match, TRBD1 (5 bases). The V and J ends lost 3 bases and 8 bases respectively, with 10 bases between them. The CDR3 has 11 residues. From germline, CDR1 is DFQATT and CDR2 SNEGSKA (reference sequence).

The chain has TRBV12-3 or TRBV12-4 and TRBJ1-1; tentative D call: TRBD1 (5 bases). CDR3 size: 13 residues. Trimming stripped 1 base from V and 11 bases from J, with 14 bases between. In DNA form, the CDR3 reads TGTGCCAGCAGTTTAGTTCCAGGAGGGGATGCTTTCTTT. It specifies CASSLVPGGDAFF.

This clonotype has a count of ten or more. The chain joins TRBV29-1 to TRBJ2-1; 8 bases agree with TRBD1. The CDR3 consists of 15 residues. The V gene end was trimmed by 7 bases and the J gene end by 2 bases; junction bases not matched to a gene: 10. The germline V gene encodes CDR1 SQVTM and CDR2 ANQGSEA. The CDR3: CSARRQGNTYNEQFF. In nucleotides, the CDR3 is TGCAGCGCGCGCAGACAGGGGAATACCTACAATGAGCAGTTCTTC.

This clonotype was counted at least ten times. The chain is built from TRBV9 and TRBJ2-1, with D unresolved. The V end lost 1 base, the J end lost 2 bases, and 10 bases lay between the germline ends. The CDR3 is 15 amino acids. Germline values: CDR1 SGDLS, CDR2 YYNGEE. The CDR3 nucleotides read TGTGCCAGCAGCGTACGCCTGGAAGCCTACAATGAGCAGTTCTTC. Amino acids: CASSVRLEAYNEQFF.

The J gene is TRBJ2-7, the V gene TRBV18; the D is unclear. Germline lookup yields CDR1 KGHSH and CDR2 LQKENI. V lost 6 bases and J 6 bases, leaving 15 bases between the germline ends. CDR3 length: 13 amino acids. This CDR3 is CASSPPWLGEQYV. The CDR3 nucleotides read TGTGCCAGCTCCCCCCCATGGTTAGGCGAGCAGTACGTC.

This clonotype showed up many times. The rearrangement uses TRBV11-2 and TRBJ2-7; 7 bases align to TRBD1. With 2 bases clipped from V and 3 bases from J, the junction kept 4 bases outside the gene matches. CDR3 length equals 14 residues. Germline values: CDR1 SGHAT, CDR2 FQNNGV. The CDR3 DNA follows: TGTGCCAGCAGCTTAATCTCAGGGGGCTACGAGCAGTACTTC. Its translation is CASSLISGGYEQYF. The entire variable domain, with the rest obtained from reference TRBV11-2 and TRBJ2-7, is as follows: EAGVAQSPRYKIIEKRQSVAFWCNPISGHATLYWYQQILGQGPKLLIQFQNNGVVDDSQLPKDRFSAERLKGVDSTLKIQPAKLEDSAVYLCASSLISGGYEQYFGPGTRLTVT.

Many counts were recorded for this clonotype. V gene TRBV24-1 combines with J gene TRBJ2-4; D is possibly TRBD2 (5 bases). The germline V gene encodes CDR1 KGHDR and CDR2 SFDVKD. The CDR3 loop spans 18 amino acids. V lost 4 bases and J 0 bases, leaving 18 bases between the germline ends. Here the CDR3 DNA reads TGTGCCACCAGTGAGACCATGGAGGTGGATCTAGCCAAAAACATTCAGTACTTC. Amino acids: CATSETMEVDLAKNIQYF.

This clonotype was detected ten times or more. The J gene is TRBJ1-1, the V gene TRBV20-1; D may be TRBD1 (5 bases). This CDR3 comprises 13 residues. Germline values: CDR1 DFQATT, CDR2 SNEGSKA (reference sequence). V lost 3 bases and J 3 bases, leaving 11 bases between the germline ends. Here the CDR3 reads CSASPQEYTEAFF. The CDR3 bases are TGCAGTGCTAGTCCACAGGAGTACACTGAAGCTTTCTTT.

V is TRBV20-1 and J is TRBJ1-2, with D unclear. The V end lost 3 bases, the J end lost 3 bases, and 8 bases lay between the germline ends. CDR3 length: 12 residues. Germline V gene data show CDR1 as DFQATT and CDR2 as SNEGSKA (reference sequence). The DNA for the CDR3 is TGCAGTGCTAGTGCTACTTACTATGGCTACACCTTC. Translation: CSASATYYGYTF.

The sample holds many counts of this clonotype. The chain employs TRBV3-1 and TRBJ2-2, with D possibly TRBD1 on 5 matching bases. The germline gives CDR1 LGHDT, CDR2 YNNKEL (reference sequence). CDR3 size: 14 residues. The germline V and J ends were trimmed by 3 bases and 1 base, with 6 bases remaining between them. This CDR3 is CASSQGRNTGELFF. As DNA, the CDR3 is TGTGCCAGCAGCCAGGGGCGGAACACCGGGGAGCTGTTTTTT.